The T cell receptor (beta chain) described here comes from a study of cytomegalovirus exposure and HLA in healthy donors. PCR used 60 Vbeta primers and 13 Jbeta primers. Generated by immunoSEQ multiplex PCR, the TCRdb table keeps only in-frame clones and is missing some. The sample consists of approximately 92,000 clones, 81% of them appearing once. Germline CDR1 and CDR2: SGHTA and FQGNSA. CDR3 size: 17 residues. The J segment lost 0 bases and the V segment lost 5 bases, leaving 8 bases of the junction unmatched. The chain uses TRBV7-2 and TRBJ2-3, with TRBD2 matching over 10 bases. This receptor was obtained from a woman aged 70-85 years in good health and CMV-seropositive. Sequences were obtained from PBMCs. In DNA, the CDR3 is TGTGCCAGCAGCCCTAGCGGGAGTCAACTTAGCACAGATACGCAGTATTTT. It specifies CASSPSGSQLSTDTQYF.